The present TCR beta chain was sequenced within a study of cytomegalovirus exposure and HLA in healthy donors. Findings of the study overall: A missense variant in DCLRE1C was later tied to TCR beta V- and J-gene trimming. Earlier analysis looked at TCR beta V segments, and most were productive about 87% or about 30% of the time. In a later analysis, several top co-occurrence clusters appeared linked to parvovirus B19, influenza, CMV and Epstein-Barr virus.

On this clone itself: Its antigen is not known.

Germline CDR1 reads SNHLY; CDR2 reads FYNNEI. V was clipped by 7 bases and J by 7 bases; unmatched bases: 14. This CDR3 region has 16 residues. The PCR used 60 Vbeta and 13 Jbeta primers. Only in-frame clones appear in the TCRdb table, and some are missing; sequencing was by immunoSEQ multiplex PCR. The sample carries about 120,000 clones, about 80% recorded once. The sequencing input was PBMCs. The chain has TRBV2 and TRBJ2-4; TRBD2 agrees at 9 bases. The sequence was collected from a man under 40 in good health and CMV-seropositive. The CDR3 nucleotides are TGTGCCAGCAACCCGGGAGCGGGGGGAAGGGGGAACATTCAGTACTTC. Translated, it gives CASNPGAGGRGNIQYF.